The 28 T cell receptor beta chains below come from one sample, sequenced in a study of blood T cell repertoires in COVID-19. Assay used: immunoSEQ multiplex PCR; TCRdb lists only in-frame clones, some missing. The sample has roughly 160,000 clones, approximately 90% seen once. Sequencing was performed on peripheral blood. The receptors were sampled from an older woman who had recovered from COVID-19.

This chain uses TRBV18 with TRBJ1-5; 10 bases fit TRBD1. J lost 7 bases, V lost 2 bases, and 5 bases had no gene match. Looked up from germline, CDR1 is KGHSH and CDR2 is LQKENI. The length of the CDR3 is 15 residues. CDR3 nucleotides: TGTGCCAGCTCACCAGGGACAGGGGATGAACAGCCCCAGCATTTT. This sequence encodes CASSPGTGDEQPQHF.

The V call is TRBV14, the J call TRBJ2-5; maybe TRBD1 (6 bases). This CDR3 comprises 16 residues. V lost 3 bases and J 6 bases, leaving 20 bases between the germline ends. CDR1 is SGHDN, CDR2 FVKESK, per germline. CDR3 sequence (DNA): TGTGCCAGCAGCCAGATGGGGCTTGGGGACACGAAGACCCAGTACTTC. This encodes CASSQMGLGDTKTQYF. Full variable domain (remainder filled in from reference TRBV14 and TRBJ2-5): EAGVTQFPSHSVIEKGQTVTLRCDPISGHDNLYWYRRVMGKEIKFLLHFVKESKQDESGMPNNRFLAERTGGTYSTLKVQPAELEDSGVYFCASSQMGLGDTKTQYFGPGTRLLVL.

The chain links TRBV10-3 to TRBJ2-7, with 7 bases identical to TRBD1. V dropped 6 bases and J dropped 3; count of bases not matched to a gene: 2. The CDR3 extends over 12 amino acids. Per germline, CDR1 ENHRY and CDR2 SYGVKD. The CDR3 DNA follows: TGTGCCATCAGCCCAGGGGGCTACGAGCAGTACTTC. This codes for CAISPGGYEQYF.

The V and J genes are TRBV6-5 and TRBJ2-6; 9 bases agree with TRBD1. The V gene end was trimmed by 5 bases and the J gene end by 4 bases; junction bases not matched to a gene: 3. The CDR3 has 15 residues. Germline loops: CDR1 MNHEY, CDR2 SVGAGI. The CDR3 DNA sequence: TGTGCCAGCAGTCAACAGGGGGCCGGGGCCAACGTCCTGACTTTC. Residues: CASSQQGAGANVLTF.

CDR3 sequence reads: CATSDDRGPTYNEQFF. The CDR3 DNA reads as TGTGCCACCAGTGATGACAGGGGGCCTACCTACAATGAGCAGTTCTTC. The chain joins TRBV24-1 to TRBJ2-1, with 10 bases fitting TRBD1. The V segment lost 3 bases and the J segment 2 bases; nucleotides outside the gene matches: 3. The CDR3 spans 16 residues. From germline, CDR1 is KGHDR and CDR2 SFDVKD.

This chain links TRBV19 with TRBJ2-7; 9 nucleotides match TRBD1. Germline V gene lookup returns CDR1 LNHDA and CDR2 SQIVND (reference sequence). V lost 6 bases, J lost 3 bases, and 6 bases stayed unmatched. The CDR3 covers 14 residues. The CDR3 reads CASSPTGGVYEQYF. The CDR3 DNA follows: TGTGCCAGTAGCCCAACAGGGGGCGTCTACGAGCAGTACTTC.

About this clone: An end of the junction does not agree with germline; a read error may underlie this. V is TRBV4-1 and J is TRBJ2-7; TRBD1 matches 7 bases. CDR3 length equals 12 residues. CDR1 and CDR2 (germline): MGHRA, YSYEKL. The CDR3 region has the DNA TGCGCCAGCAGCCAAGAGACAGGGCCTACAGTCTTC. Translated: CASSQETGPTVF.

Only one count was recorded for this clone. The rearrangement links TRBV6-5 to TRBJ2-7; the D gene is possibly TRBD1 (6 bases). Trimming removed 6 bases at V and 9 bases at J, with 24 bases between. CDR3 size: 15 residues. Germline V gene data show CDR1 as MNHEY and CDR2 as SVGAGI. The DNA for the CDR3 is TGTGCCAGCAGCGTCACCCCAACAGGGACCCTACCGCAGTACTTC. Encoded protein: CASSVTPTGTLPQYF.

The V and J genes are TRBV3-1 (or the pseudogene TRBV3-2) and TRBJ2-7; the match to TRBD2 covers 7 bases. The CDR3 is made up of 16 amino acids. Germline CDR1 LGHDT, CDR2 YNNKEL (reference sequence). V shed 0 bases and J 0 bases; nucleotides not matched to a gene: 5. CDR3 amino acids: CASSQDAGVNSYEQYF. The CDR3 DNA reads as TGTGCCAGCAGCCAAGATGCGGGAGTAAACTCCTACGAGCAGTACTTC.

The rearrangement uses TRBV5-1 and TRBJ2-5; 9 nucleotides agree with TRBD1. CDR3 length: 15 amino acids. V lost 5 bases, J lost 5 bases, and 10 bases stayed unmatched. From germline, CDR1 is SGHRS and CDR2 YFSETQ. In DNA form, the CDR3 reads TGCGCCAGCAGTGGCTCCGGGACAGGGTCGGAGACCCAGTACTTC. Translating gives CASSGSGTGSETQYF.

The J gene is TRBJ2-1, the V gene TRBV24-1; the match to TRBD1 covers 9 bases. CDR3 length equals 15 residues. The germline gives CDR1 KGHDR, CDR2 SFDVKD. V lost 4 bases and J lost 4; bases outside the gene matches: 4. CDR3 sequence (DNA): TGTGCCACCAGTGACCCGGGACAGGGATACAATGAGCAGTTCTTC. Its protein is CATSDPGQGYNEQFF.

The chain recombines TRBV10-2 with TRBJ2-1, with a tentative D call TRBD2 (6 bases). The germline gives CDR1 WSHSY, CDR2 SAAADI. Trimming removed 10 bases at V and 0 bases at J, with 10 bases between. The CDR3 spans 13 residues. CDR3 sequence (DNA): TGCGCCACGGCGGGGAGCTCCTACAATGAGCAGTTCTTC. Protein: CATAGSSYNEQFF.

V and J are TRBV28 and TRBJ2-3, with D uncertain. Looked up from germline, CDR1 is MDHEN and CDR2 is SYDVKM. With 3 bases removed from V and 0 bases from J, the gap between germline ends came to 7 bases. The CDR3 extends over 14 amino acids. CDR3 nucleotides: TGTGCCAGCAGTTTTTCCACTAGCACAGATACGCAGTATTTT. Encoded protein: CASSFSTSTDTQYF.

CDR3 loop: CASMSGDRSPLHF. The CDR3 nucleotides are TGTGCCAGCATGTCGGGGGACCGGTCACCCCTCCACTTT. The rearrangement links TRBV28 to TRBJ1-6; weak D call: TRBD1 (5 bases). Germline V gene data show CDR1 as MDHEN and CDR2 as SYDVKM. The CDR3 totals 13 residues. V lost 7 bases, J lost 10 bases, and 14 bases lay in between.

The chain has TRBV18 and TRBJ2-1; TRBD1 is a possible D gene (6 bases). Trimming removed 3 bases from V and 2 bases from J, with 11 bases in between. Germline assignment: CDR1 KGHSH and CDR2 LQKENI. The CDR3 is 15 amino acids. CDR3 coding DNA: TGTGCCAGCTCACCCAGGGGCCCGGCCTACAATGAGCAGTTCTTC. This translates into CASSPRGPAYNEQFF.

The chain links TRBV18 to TRBJ2-5; 7 bases agree with TRBD2. Trimming removed 4 bases from V and 5 bases from J; junction bases left unmatched: 4. The germline V gene encodes CDR1 KGHSH and CDR2 LQKENI. The CDR3 has 13 residues. This CDR3 reads CASSRGGEETQYF. The CDR3 DNA follows: TGTGCCAGCTCACGCGGGGGTGAGGAGACCCAGTACTTC.

V and J are TRBV7-3 and TRBJ2-2; 11 bases agree with TRBD2. Trimming cost V 4 bases and J 5 bases; bases outside gene matches: 9. Germline CDR1 SGHTA, CDR2 FQGTGA. The CDR3 extends over 17 amino acids. CDR3 region: CASSYRVAGGETGELFF. The CDR3 nucleotides are TGTGCCAGCAGCTACAGAGTAGCGGGGGGGGAGACCGGGGAGCTGTTTTTT.

The V call is TRBV11-2, the J call TRBJ2-3, with a tentative D call TRBD1 (5 bases). Trimming shortened V by 3 bases and J by 5 bases, and 9 bases separated the two germline ends. Germline V gene data show CDR1 as SGHAT and CDR2 as FQNNGV. This CDR3 has 13 amino acids. CDR3 bases: TGTGCCAGCAGCTTGTCTCAGGGAGATACGCAGTATTTT. Protein sequence: CASSLSQGDTQYF. Using reference TRBV11-2 and TRBJ2-3 for the parts outside the CDR3, the full variable domain is EAGVAQSPRYKIIEKRQSVAFWCNPISGHATLYWYQQILGQGPKLLIQFQNNGVVDDSQLPKDRFSAERLKGVDSTLKIQPAKLEDSAVYLCASSLSQGDTQYFGPGTRLTVL.

The chain has TRBV25-1 and TRBJ1-6; the D gene is possibly TRBD1 (6 bases). There are 15 residues in the CDR3. CDR1 and CDR2 (germline): MGHDK, SYGVNS. Trimming cost V 3 bases and J 9 bases, with 15 bases left between them. The CDR3 DNA reads TGTGCCAGCAGTGAGCAAACAGGGATCGGTTCACCCCTCCACTTT. Protein product: CASSEQTGIGSPLHF.

This clone was picked up a small number of times. The chain is built from TRBV9 and TRBJ1-6; TRBD1 aligns across 10 bases. The CDR3 has 15 amino acids. J gave up 10 bases and V 3 bases, and 7 bases lay outside the gene matches. Germline V gene data show CDR1 as SGDLS and CDR2 as YYNGEE. CDR3 sequence (DNA): TGTGCCAGCAGCGGGGGACAGGGGAACGGCTCACCCCTCCACTTT. Encoded protein: CASSGGQGNGSPLHF.

The CDR3 DNA is TGCGCCAGCAGCCTACGGACTAGCGGGGGGAGGGCGGATACGCAGTATTTT. Translating gives CASSLRTSGGRADTQYF. The chain carries TRBV5-1 and TRBJ2-3, with 14 bases fitting TRBD2. Germline V gene lookup returns CDR1 SGHRS and CDR2 YFSETQ. After removal of 4 bases from V and 6 bases from J, the junction contained 10 bases not matched to a gene. This CDR3 is 17 amino acids long.

The rearrangement links TRBV28 to TRBJ1-1, with D possibly being TRBD1 (6 bases). Trimming removed 5 bases from V and 14 bases from J, with 24 bases in between. The CDR3 runs 14 residues. CDR1 and CDR2 from the germline V gene are MDHEN and SYDVKM. CDR3 bases: TGTGCCAGCAGTCCAGACCAGGGGTCCCCTGCAGCCTTCTTT. Amino acids: CASSPDQGSPAAFF.

This clone has only a few counts. The V call is TRBV28, the J call TRBJ1-1; the match to TRBD1 covers 7 bases. The ends lost 5 bases at V and 3 bases at J; junction bases unmatched: 6. The CDR3 loop spans 14 amino acids. Germline-derived CDR1 and CDR2 are MDHEN and SYDVKM. CDR3 in amino acids: CASSATGLDTEAFF. CDR3 coding DNA: TGTGCCAGCAGTGCGACAGGGTTGGACACTGAAGCTTTCTTT.

The rearrangement links TRBV7-9 to TRBJ1-2; 7 bases are shared with TRBD1. Germline V gene sequence: CDR1 SEHNR, CDR2 FQNEAQ (reference sequence). The V gene end was trimmed by 1 base and the J gene end by 6 bases; junction bases not matched to a gene: 5. This CDR3 comprises 14 residues. The CDR3 nucleotides read TGTGCCAGCAGCTTAGTAACGACAGGGAATGGCTACACCTTC. It encodes CASSLVTTGNGYTF.

This sequence joins TRBV2 and TRBJ1-4, with 9 bases that match TRBD1. Germline V gene data show CDR1 as SNHLY and CDR2 as FYNNEI. The CDR3 has 15 amino acids. The J segment lost 8 bases and the V segment lost 10 bases, leaving 14 bases of the junction unmatched. CDR3 DNA: TGTGCCACCAGGTTATTGGGACAGGGTGGCGAAAAACTGTTTTTT. Translating it yields CATRLLGQGGEKLFF.

This CDR3 is CASSLSSGGVYEQYF. CDR3 coding DNA: TGCGCCAGCAGCTTATCTAGCGGGGGGGTCTACGAGCAGTACTTC. This chain links TRBV5-1 with TRBJ2-7, with 12 bases identical to TRBD2. This CDR3 has 15 residues. Trimming cost V 2 bases and J 3 bases; bases outside gene matches: 3. Germline values: CDR1 SGHRS, CDR2 YFSETQ.

The rearrangement links TRBV5-8 to TRBJ2-3; TRBD1 matches 10 bases. The V gene end was trimmed by 5 bases and the J gene end by 1 base; junction bases not matched to a gene: 4. Germline V lookup: CDR1 SGHTS, CDR2 YDEGEE. The CDR3 consists of 15 residues. CDR3 nucleotides: TGTGCCAGCAGGGGACAGGGGATCGGCACAGATACGCAGTATTTT. This translates into CASRGQGIGTDTQYF.

This clone was found once. The gene calls are TRBV2 and TRBJ2-3; D gene uncertain. The CDR3 is 12 residues long. CDR1 and CDR2 from the germline V gene are SNHLY and FYNNEI. Trimming stripped 7 bases from V and 2 bases from J, with 7 bases between. CDR3 coding DNA: TGTGCCAGCACCTTGTTCACAGATACGCAGTATTTT. Amino acids: CASTLFTDTQYF.